This T cell receptor (beta chain) is drawn from a study of CD8+CD57+ T cells in acquired aplastic anemia. Trimming cost V 2 bases and J 7 bases, with 7 bases left between them. The germline CDR1 and CDR2 sequences are SGHDT and YYEEEE. The CDR3 covers 12 residues. Before being chosen for sequencing, patients had shown CD8+CD57+ cell expansion by flow cytometry. This clonotype has a count of ten or more. The study profiled TCR beta VDJ and CDR3 using genomic DNA as template. MiXCR, applied by TCRdb to the reads, yields one record per CDR3 protein. Here the sample spans some 200,000 distinct CDR3 sequences, under 55% being singletons.

The chain combines TRBV5-6 with TRBJ1-5; D gene unclear. The receptor's source is a human donor with aplastic anemia. The sequencing input was sorted CD4+, CD8+, or CD8+CD57+ T cells (not recorded which) from PBMCs. Written as DNA, the CDR3 is TGTGCCAGCAGCTTCCTCAGCCAGCCCCAGCATTTT. Residues: CASSFLSQPQHF.